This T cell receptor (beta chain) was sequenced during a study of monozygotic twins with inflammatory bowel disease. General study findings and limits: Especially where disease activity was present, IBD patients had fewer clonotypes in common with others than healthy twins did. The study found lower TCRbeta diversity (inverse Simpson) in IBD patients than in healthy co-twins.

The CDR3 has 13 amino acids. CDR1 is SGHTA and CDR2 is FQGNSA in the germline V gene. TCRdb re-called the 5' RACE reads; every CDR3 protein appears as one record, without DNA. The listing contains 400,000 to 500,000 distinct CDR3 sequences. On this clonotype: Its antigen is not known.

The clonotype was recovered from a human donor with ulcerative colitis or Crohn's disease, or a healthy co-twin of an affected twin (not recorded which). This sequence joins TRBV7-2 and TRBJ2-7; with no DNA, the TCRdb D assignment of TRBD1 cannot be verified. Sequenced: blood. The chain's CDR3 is CASSSPGAVEQYF.